This T cell receptor (beta chain) was captured by sequencing in a study of blood T cell repertoires in COVID-19. As for the study in general: PBMCs, B-cell-depleted T cells, or T cells were the source of the cDNA or gDNA that made up the material.

Germline-derived CDR1 and CDR2 are MNHEY and SVGAGI. V lost 1 base to trimming and J lost 4 bases, with 13 bases between them. The CDR3 is made up of 15 amino acids. Data came from immunoSEQ multiplex PCR; TCRdb stores just in-frame clones and leaves some out. The sample yields about 150,000 clones, 70% to 90% seen once. V usage is TRBV6-5 and J usage is TRBJ2-5, with D possibly being TRBD1 (7 bases). The sample comprised peripheral blood. This sequence originates from a man aged 50-59 years who had recovered from COVID-19. CDR3 loop: CASSYWGQGGETQYF. CDR3 DNA: TGTGCCAGCAGTTACTGGGGGCAGGGGGGAGAGACCCAGTACTTC.